Listed below are T cell receptor beta chains from one sample, sequenced in a study of vaccination and CD4 T cells after COVID-19. From the PCR reads, TCRdb called clonotypes with MiXCR, one entry per CDR3 protein. Of around 20,000 distinct CDR3 sequences in the sample, 60% were seen once. These TCRs' antigens remain unknown. The sequenced sample was CD4+ T cells from blood, cultured in vitro, obtained after SARS-CoV-2 vaccination. Every receptor here comes from a human donor who received a COVID-19 vaccine. Each CDR3 is given with its conserved first and last residue. Fields, in order: V gene, J gene, D gene, clone size, CDR3 protein, CDR3 DNA. D genes are given only for firm matches. Clone size, where shown, is once, few, many, or a class for clones that have expanded.

>TRBV19|TRBJ1-5|.|.
CASSLLLGRTASNQPQHF
TGTGCCAGTAGTCTGCTCCTTGGTCGGACAGCTAGCAATCAGCCCCAGCATTTT
>TRBV12-3/TRBV12-4|TRBJ2-3|TRBD1|.
CASSSLGQGDTQYF
TGTGCCAGCAGTTCCCTCGGACAGGGGGACACGCAGTATTTT
>TRBV20-1|TRBJ1-4|.|few
CSAPGGRVGVNEKLFF
TGCAGTGCCCCCGGGGGCAGGGTAGGGGTTAATGAAAAACTGTTTTTT
>TRBV20-1|TRBJ1-5|TRBD1|.
CSATTGDGFGNQPQHF
TGCAGTGCAACAACAGGGGATGGATTCGGCAATCAGCCCCAGCATTTT
>TRBV7-6|TRBJ1-4|.|.
CASSLWAANNEKLFF
TGTGCCAGCAGCTTATGGGCAGCTAATAATGAAAAACTGTTTTTT
>TRBV19|TRBJ1-5|TRBD1|.
CASSLDRVNQPQHF
TGTGCCAGTAGCCTTGACAGGGTCAATCAGCCCCAGCATTTT
>TRBV10-3|TRBJ1-5|.|.
CAISESIGNQPQHF
TGTGCCATCAGTGAGTCTATTGGTAATCAGCCCCAGCATTTT
>TRBV27|TRBJ2-7|TRBD1|few
CASRPTGGSLHSYEQYF
TGTGCCAGCAGGCCGACAGGGGGCTCCCTCCACTCCTACGAGCAGTACTTC
>TRBV7-6|TRBJ2-3|.|few
CASSLAGSGKSTDTQYF
TGTGCCAGCAGCTTAGCGGGTTCAGGCAAGAGCACAGATACGCAGTATTTT
>TRBV2|TRBJ1-1|TRBD1|.
CASAGTGGTEAFF
TGTGCCAGCGCCGGGACAGGGGGGACTGAAGCTTTCTTT
>TRBV6-1|TRBJ1-6|.|.
CAISVQGIDNSPLHF
TGTGCCATCAGTGTTCAGGGAATAGATAATTCACCCCTCCACTTT
>TRBV15|TRBJ1-1|.|.
CATSHDMNTEAFF
TGTGCCACCAGCCATGACATGAACACTGAAGCTTTCTTT
>TRBV6-1|TRBJ2-7|TRBD1|.
CASSRAGGEYEQYF
TGTGCCAGCAGCCGAGCAGGGGGCGAGTACGAGCAGTACTTC
>TRBV11-3|TRBJ1-1|.|.
CASSLGWGNTEAFF
TGTGCCAGCAGCTTAGGATGGGGGAACACTGAAGCTTTCTTT
>TRBV2|TRBJ1-3|.|.
CASNVIGGSNTIYF
TGTGCCAGCAACGTCATCGGGGGCAGCAACACCATATATTTT
>TRBV10-3|TRBJ2-3|.|.
CAISEFDTQYF
TGTGCCATCAGTGAATTTGATACGCAGTATTTT
>TRBV10-1|TRBJ1-5|.|.
CASSDGNQPQHF
TGCGCCAGCAGTGACGGCAATCAGCCCCAGCATTTT
>TRBV6-1|TRBJ2-2|TRBD1|.
CASRRGQAGELFF
TGTGCCAGCAGACGTGGACAGGCCGGGGAGCTGTTTTTT
>TRBV20-1|TRBJ2-3|.|.
CSARDQPGPSTDTQYF
TGCAGTGCTAGAGATCAGCCGGGACCGAGCACAGATACGCAGTATTTT
>TRBV28|TRBJ2-7|.|.
CASSFNYEQYF
TGTGCCAGCAGTTTTAACTACGAGCAGTACTTC
>TRBV7-9|TRBJ2-6|.|.
CASTTVGSSSGANVLTF
TGTGCCAGCACCACGGTGGGGTCGAGCTCTGGGGCCAACGTCCTGACTTTC
>TRBV25-1|TRBJ2-6|.|once
CASSTFAGANVLTF
TGTGCCAGCAGTACCTTTGCTGGGGCCAACGTCCTGACTTTC
>TRBV12-5|TRBJ1-5|.|.
CASGTLPDGTKRGNQPQHF
TGTGCTAGTGGCACCCTACCGGACGGGACAAAACGGGGCAATCAGCCCCAGCATTTT
>TRBV27|TRBJ1-2|.|.
CASSLRGGGYGYTF
TGTGCCAGCAGTTTAAGAGGGGGTGGGTATGGCTACACCTTC
>TRBV21-1|TRBJ2-2|.|.
CASSHLGGGLNTGELFF
TGTGCCAGCAGCCACCTTGGGGGGGGGCTTAACACCGGGGAGCTGTTTTTT
>TRBV12-3/TRBV12-4|TRBJ2-4|TRBD2|once
CASSLFGGAGNIQYF
TGTGCCAGCAGTTTATTCGGGGGGGCGGGAAACATTCAGTACTTC
>TRBV6-5|TRBJ1-1|.|.
CASSYGSLNTEAFF
TGTGCCAGCAGTTACGGCAGTCTGAACACTGAAGCTTTCTTT
>TRBV7-3|TRBJ2-5|.|.
CASSSGSGTQETQYF
TGTGCCAGCAGCTCCGGATCAGGGACGCAAGAGACCCAGTACTTC
>TRBV7-9|TRBJ2-5|TRBD2|once
CASSSGRGKTQYF
TGTGCCAGCAGCTCCGGGAGGGGGAAGACCCAGTACTTC
>TRBV12-3/TRBV12-4|TRBJ2-3|TRBD2|once
CASSLGDSGGTDTQYF
TGTGCCAGCAGTTTGGGGGATAGCGGGGGCACAGATACGCAGTATTTT
>TRBV30|TRBJ1-5|.|.
CAWSVEGNQPQHF
TGTGCCTGGAGTGTGGAAGGGAATCAGCCCCAGCATTTT
>TRBV4-2|TRBJ2-3|TRBD2|.
CASSQVVAGDLADTQYF
TGTGCCAGCAGCCAAGTGGTAGCGGGGGACCTCGCAGATACGCAGTATTTT
>TRBV7-9|TRBJ2-7|.|few
CASSHPQEAYEQYF
TGTGCCAGCAGCCATCCCCAGGAGGCCTACGAGCAGTACTTC
>TRBV21-1|TRBJ1-1|.|.
CASWLGTGVLLWTEAFF
TGTGCCAGCTGGTTGGGTACAGGGGTTCTACTTTGGACTGAAGCTTTCTTT
>TRBV3-1|TRBJ1-2|.|.
CASSQGSQGGYTF
TGTGCCAGCAGCCAAGGAAGCCAGGGTGGCTACACCTTC
>TRBV11-3|TRBJ2-5|TRBD1|.
CASSADRETQYF
TGTGCCAGCAGCGCAGACAGGGAAACCCAGTACTTC
>TRBV6-1|TRBJ1-5|.|.
CASSPDRPNQPQHF
TGTGCCAGCAGCCCCGACAGACCAAATCAGCCCCAGCATTTT
>TRBV7-6|TRBJ1-6|.|few
CASRGRANSPLHF
TGTGCCAGCAGGGGACGGGCAAATTCACCCCTCCACTTT
>TRBV20-1|TRBJ2-7|TRBD2|.
CSASPLTSGGADEQYF
TGCAGTGCTAGTCCCCTGACTAGCGGGGGGGCGGACGAGCAGTACTTC
>TRBV6-1|TRBJ1-2|.|.
CASRQPAGDYGYTF
TGTGCCAGCCGTCAGCCAGCCGGGGACTATGGCTACACCTTC
>TRBV20-1|TRBJ2-3|TRBD2|.
CSARSGEGTDTQYF
TGCAGTGCTAGATCCGGGGAGGGAACAGATACGCAGTATTTT